Each of the 32 T cell receptor beta chains below was sequenced from the same sample in a study of T cell responses to AZD1222 COVID-19 vaccine. Sequencing used immunoSEQ multiplex PCR; TCRdb keeps in-frame clones, though not all of them. The repertoire has around 130,000 clones, just over 85% of them found once; the top ten carry about 12%. Source: peripheral blood, taken on day 0 of AZD1222 vaccination. Receptors were obtained from an adult in good health.

This clone was counted only a few times. This chain joins TRBV11-3 and TRBJ2-7; 11 nucleotides agree with TRBD2. Germline V gene sequence: CDR1 SGHNT, CDR2 YENEEA. CDR3 size: 12 residues. V lost 5 bases to trimming and J lost 11 bases; unmatched junction nucleotides: 5. The DNA for the CDR3 is TGTGCCAGCAGCCCACCGGGACTAGCGGAGTACTTC. This codes for CASSPPGLAEYF.

The chain joins TRBV27 to TRBJ1-1; no definite D call. Germline V gene sequence: CDR1 MNHEY, CDR2 SMNVEV (reference sequence). V dropped 6 bases and J dropped 8 bases, with 10 bases sitting between them. The CDR3 sequence is 11 residues long. In DNA, the CDR3 is TGTGCCAGCAGATCCGGGCCAGAAGCTTTCTTT. This translates into CASRSGPEAFF.

This clone came up once. CDR3 in DNA: TGCGCCAGCAGCCCGGGGTGGCAGTCTCTCTACGAGCAGTACTTC. Residues: CASSPGWQSLYEQYF. The V and J genes are TRBV4-3 and TRBJ2-7; perhaps TRBD2 as D (5 bases). Trimming pared 4 bases from V and 3 bases from J, leaving 16 bases between. This CDR3 is 15 amino acids long. Germline V gene data show CDR1 as LGHNA and CDR2 as YSLEER.

The rearrangement uses TRBV9 and TRBJ2-5; 12 bases map to TRBD1. CDR3 size: 16 residues. The trim removed 0 bases at V and 5 bases at J, leaving 5 bases unmatched. Germline CDR1 and CDR2: SGDLS and YYNGEE. CDR3 protein: CASSVDGTGGAETQYF. The CDR3 coding sequence is TGTGCCAGCAGCGTAGATGGGACAGGGGGCGCGGAGACCCAGTACTTC.

The chain is built from TRBV27 and TRBJ2-7; D tentatively fits TRBD1 or TRBD2 (5 bases each). CDR3 length: 14 residues. The V gene's germline CDR1 is MNHEY and CDR2 SMNVEV (reference sequence). V lost 6 bases to trimming and J lost 7 bases, with 19 bases between them. In nucleotides, the CDR3 is TGTGCCAGCAGACCCCCCGGGGCTCCGAGGGAGCAGTACTTC. Amino acids: CASRPPGAPREQYF.

This clone was detected a few times. This chain joins TRBV6-1 and TRBJ1-6; TRBD1 matches 7 bases. J was trimmed by 10 bases and V by 2 bases; bases with no gene match: 20. The CDR3 is 19 residues long. In germline, CDR1 is MNHNS, CDR2 SASEGT. CDR3 in amino acids: CASSERLLWDRFRRSPLHF. The CDR3 DNA follows: TGTGCCAGCAGTGAACGTCTCCTTTGGGACAGATTCCGAAGGTCACCCCTCCACTTT.

The gene calls are TRBV7-9 and TRBJ1-6; D is uncertain. From germline, CDR1 is SEHNR and CDR2 FQNEAQ (reference sequence). There are 13 residues in the CDR3. V lost 1 base and J 8 bases, leaving 6 bases between the germline ends. CDR3 sequence: CASSLVGDSPLHF. CDR3 coding DNA: TGTGCCAGCAGCTTAGTTGGGGATTCACCCCTCCACTTT. Looking up the rest from reference TRBV7-9 and TRBJ1-6 gives the full variable domain: DTGVSQNPRHKITKRGQNVTFRCDPISEHNRLYWYRQTLGQGPEFLTYFQNEAQLEKSRLLSDRFSAERPKGSFSTLEIQRTEQGDSAMYLCASSLVGDSPLHFGNGTRLTVT.

The chain carries TRBV29-1 and TRBJ1-5; a possible D gene is TRBD1 (6 bases). This CDR3 is built from 14 residues. Trimming took off 1 base at V and 2 bases at J, with 9 bases between the two ends. Germline V gene lookup returns CDR1 SQVTM and CDR2 ANQGSEA. CDR3 region: CSVEVGGGNQPQHF. In nucleotides, the CDR3 is TGCAGCGTTGAAGTAGGGGGGGGCAATCAGCCCCAGCATTTT.

V usage is TRBV6-5 and J usage is TRBJ1-1; no definite D call. This CDR3 comprises 13 residues. Trimming left V 6 bases short and J 1 base short, with 9 bases between. Germline-derived CDR1 and CDR2 are MNHEY and SVGAGI. CDR3 nucleotides: TGTGCCAGCAGCCCGCCGGGGAACACTGAAGCTTTCTTT. Its protein product is CASSPPGNTEAFF.

This rearrangement joins TRBV11-1 to TRBJ2-1, with 7 positions matching TRBD2. The CDR3 spans 15 residues. Germline V CDR1 and CDR2: SGHAT, FQDESV (reference sequence). With 1 base clipped from V and 7 bases from J, the junction kept 7 bases outside the gene matches. In DNA, the CDR3 is TGTGCCAGCAGCTTAGAGGCGGGAGTAACGAATGAGCAGTTCTTC. Translating gives CASSLEAGVTNEQFF.

The gene calls are TRBV5-8 and TRBJ1-2; tentatively, D is TRBD1 (6 bases). The CDR3 is 16 residues long. The V end lost 1 base, the J end lost 8 bases, and 21 bases lay between the germline ends. Germline assignment: CDR1 SGHTS and CDR2 YDEGEE. CDR3 loop: CASSLFGGQALWGYTF. The CDR3 bases are TGTGCCAGCAGCTTGTTTGGGGGCCAGGCGCTTTGGGGCTACACCTTC.

This clone has only a few counts. This chain connects TRBV12-2 to TRBJ1-1. TRBV12-2 is listed as a pseudogene. The CDR3 length is 15 residues. CDR3 nucleotides: TGTGCAAGTCGCCCCCGGACGGGCGGATTGGTGCATGCTTTCTTT. Translation: CASRPRTGGLVHAFF.

The V and J genes are TRBV27 and TRBJ1-3, with 8 bases matching TRBD1. Germline V gene sequence: CDR1 MNHEY, CDR2 SMNVEV (reference sequence). The CDR3 consists of 13 residues. Trimming removed 6 bases from V and 4 bases from J; junction bases left unmatched: 2. The CDR3 nucleotides read TGTGCCAGCAGAAACAGGGGGGGAAACACCATATATTTT. Residues: CASRNRGGNTIYF.

The rearrangement uses TRBV6-5 and TRBJ1-5, with D perhaps matching TRBD1 (6 bases). CDR3 length equals 14 residues. Trimming took off 7 bases at V and 3 bases at J, with 13 bases between the two ends. Germline lookup yields CDR1 MNHEY and CDR2 SVGAGI. The CDR3 DNA sequence: TGTGCCAGCACCGGAGGACAGATCAATCAGCCCCAGCATTTT. This sequence encodes CASTGGQINQPQHF.

V is TRBV5-1 and J is TRBJ2-7, with TRBD2 matching 13 bases. V was clipped by 1 base and J by 5 bases; unmatched bases: 6. The CDR3 consists of 16 residues. From germline, CDR1 is SGHRS and CDR2 YFSETQ. DNA of the CDR3: TGCGCCAGCAGCTTGCCCGGACTAGCGGGAGAAAACGAGCAGTACTTC. Translated: CASSLPGLAGENEQYF. The entire variable domain, with the rest obtained from reference TRBV5-1 and TRBJ2-7, is as follows: KAGVTQTPRYLIKTRGQQVTLSCSPISGHRSVSWYQQTPGQGLQFLFEYFSETQRNKGNFPGRFSGRQFSNSRSEMNVSTLELGDSALYLCASSLPGLAGENEQYFGPGTRLTVT.

This clone was recorded once. J is TRBJ2-7 and V is TRBV7-8; no clear D. Trimming removed 1 base from V and 3 bases from J, with 16 bases in between. The CDR3 is 16 amino acids. Germline loops: CDR1 SGHVS, CDR2 FQNEAQ. The CDR3 DNA sequence: TGTGCCAGCAGCTTAGTATTTGGGTCGGTTATCTACGAGCAGTACTTC. It translates to CASSLVFGSVIYEQYF.

This chain links TRBV10-3 with TRBJ1-2; TRBD1 matches at 7 bases. Germline assignment: CDR1 ENHRY and CDR2 SYGVKD. The CDR3 has 15 residues. Germline trimming cut 2 bases from V and 5 bases from J; bases unmatched to any gene: 8. The CDR3 reads CAISEVGGDNYGYTF. The DNA of the CDR3 is TGTGCCATCAGTGAGGTAGGGGGCGACAATTATGGCTACACCTTC.

The chain joins TRBV6-2 or TRBV6-3 to TRBJ1-2; D call uncertain. The V and J ends lost 6 bases and 3 bases respectively, with 17 bases between them. Germline assignment: CDR1 MNHEY and CDR2 SVGEGT. The CDR3 length is 15 residues. In DNA, the CDR3 is TGTGCCAGCAGCCCCGAAAGGGCAGGTGACTATGGCTACACCTTC. Translation: CASSPERAGDYGYTF.

The sample holds a few counts of this clone. V and J are TRBV29-1 and TRBJ1-3; D is undetermined. The CDR3 spans 14 residues. CDR1 is SQVTM and CDR2 is ANQGSEA in the germline V gene. The V end lost 7 bases, the J end lost 0 bases, and 13 bases lay between the germline ends. The CDR3 nucleotides read TGCAGCGCCGGCACAACCGACTCTGGAAACACCATATATTTT. As protein: CSAGTTDSGNTIYF. The whole variable domain, filled in from reference TRBV29-1 and TRBJ1-3, reads SAVISQKPSRDICQRGTSLTIQCQVDSQVTMMFWYRQQPGQSLTLIATANQGSEATYESGFVIDKFPISRPNLTFSTLTVSNMSPEDSSIYLCSAGTTDSGNTIYFGEGSWLTVV.

A single count supports this clone. This chain connects TRBV5-1 to TRBJ1-6, with 8 bases aligning to TRBD1. Losses at the gene ends were 3 bases for V and 4 bases for J; bases not matched to a gene: 21. Germline CDR1 is SGHRS and CDR2 is YFSETQ. The CDR3 has 21 amino acids. Here the CDR3 DNA reads TGCGCCAGCAGCTCGTCCTTACAAAGAGAAGGGACAGGACGATATAATTCACCCCTCCACTTT. Its protein product is CASSSSLQREGTGRYNSPLHF.

V gene TRBV7-3 combines with J gene TRBJ2-2; D remains unclear. CDR1 and CDR2 (germline): SGHTA, FQGTGA. V was pared by 2 bases and J by 0 bases, with 4 bases between. CDR3 length equals 14 residues. CDR3 coding DNA: TGTGCCAGCAGCTTACTGGCGAACACCGGGGAGCTGTTTTTT. The encoded protein is CASSLLANTGELFF.

The rearrangement uses TRBV5-1 and TRBJ1-6; TRBD1 might be the D (5 bases). Germline V lookup: CDR1 SGHRS, CDR2 YFSETQ. CDR3 length equals 13 residues. Trimming left V 1 base short and J 7 bases short, with 6 bases between. Written as DNA, the CDR3 is TGCGCCAGCAGCTTGTCAGGGAATTCACCCCTCCACTTT. Protein sequence: CASSLSGNSPLHF.

CDR3 amino acids: CASSQRLNTGELFF. CDR3 DNA: TGTGCCAGCAGCCAACGGCTGAACACCGGGGAGCTGTTTTTT. This sequence joins TRBV7-2 and TRBJ2-2; D remains ambiguous. CDR1 SGHTA and CDR2 FQGNSA come from the germline V gene. V lost 5 bases and J lost 1, with 8 bases in between. CDR3 size: 14 residues. The variable domain in full, with the rest retrieved from reference TRBV7-2 and TRBJ2-2, is GAGVSQSPSNKVTEKGKDVELRCDPISGHTALYWYRQSLGQGLEFLIYFQGNSAPDKSGLPSDRFSAERTGGSVSTLTIQRTQQEDSAVYLCASSQRLNTGELFFGEGSRLTVL.

The V gene is TRBV9, the J gene TRBJ2-3, with D tentatively TRBD2 (5 bases). Trimming left V 0 bases short and J 2 bases short, with 10 bases between. The CDR3 totals 15 residues. CDR1 is SGDLS, CDR2 YYNGEE, per germline. CDR3 nucleotide sequence: TGTGCCAGCAGCGTAGGGGAGTTCTCCACAGATACGCAGTATTTT. It specifies CASSVGEFSTDTQYF.

The chain links TRBV7-2 to TRBJ2-1, with no clear D. CDR1 and CDR2 (germline): SGHTA, FQGNSA. V was trimmed by 1 base and J by 6 bases, leaving 13 bases between them. The CDR3 contains 15 residues. The CDR3 nucleotides are TGTGCCAGCAGCTTAGATTGGGGTCTAGGCAATGAGCAGTTCTTC. As protein: CASSLDWGLGNEQFF.

This sequence joins TRBV28 and TRBJ1-4, with 8 bases identical to TRBD1. Germline CDR1 and CDR2: MDHEN and SYDVKM. Trimming at V came to 5 bases and at J to 11 bases, leaving 13 bases not matched to a gene. The CDR3 covers 15 residues. The CDR3 nucleotides are TGTGCCAGCAGTGGAATTCGGACAGGGATCGAGAAACTGTTTTTT. Translated, it gives CASSGIRTGIEKLFF.

The J gene is TRBJ1-6, the V gene TRBV12-3 or TRBV12-4, with 8 positions matching TRBD1. CDR3 length: 13 residues. V was pared by 6 bases and J by 6 bases, with 1 base of the junction left unmatched. CDR3: CASRQGANSPLHF. The CDR3 region has the DNA TGTGCCAGCAGGCAGGGGGCTAATTCACCCCTCCACTTT.

This clone appeared a few times. The V gene is TRBV18, the J gene TRBJ2-7; 9 nucleotides align to TRBD1. The CDR3 has 16 residues. V shed 1 base, J shed 2 bases, and the junction held 6 bases outside the gene matches. Looked up from germline, CDR1 is KGHSH and CDR2 is LQKENI. The chain's CDR3 is CASSPLSGQGPYEQYF. The DNA for the CDR3 is TGTGCCAGCTCACCACTTTCGGGACAGGGCCCCTACGAGCAGTACTTC.

The rearrangement links TRBV19 to TRBJ2-7, with D hard to call. The CDR3 length is 13 residues. Germline CDR1 reads LNHDA; CDR2 reads SQIVND (reference sequence). Trimming removed 4 bases at V and 2 bases at J, with 9 bases between. The CDR3: CASSKQPTYEQYF. In nucleotides, the CDR3 is TGTGCCAGTAGTAAGCAGCCCACCTACGAGCAGTACTTC.

V usage is TRBV9 and J usage is TRBJ2-2; D remains unclear. Germline CDR1 and CDR2: SGDLS and YYNGEE. V gave up 2 bases and J gave up 0 bases, with 11 bases separating them. This CDR3 region has 16 residues. CDR3 coding DNA: TGTGCCAGCAGCGTTGGAAGCAGACCGAACACCGGGGAGCTGTTTTTT. This translates into CASSVGSRPNTGELFF.

This rearrangement joins TRBV9 to TRBJ2-5; D uncertain. This CDR3 has 16 amino acids. Germline loops: CDR1 SGDLS, CDR2 YYNGEE. Trimming shortened V by 0 bases and J by 0 bases, and 12 bases separated the two germline ends. For the CDR3, the DNA is TGTGCCAGCAGCGTAGCGGGCTATCGGTACCAAGAGACCCAGTACTTC. Translated, it gives CASSVAGYRYQETQYF.

The CDR3: CASSLSSHPQETQYF. The CDR3 DNA follows: TGTGCCAGCAGCTTAAGTTCCCACCCCCAAGAGACCCAGTACTTC. This chain links TRBV7-2 with TRBJ2-5; D remains unclear. Trimming shortened V by 2 bases and J by 1 base, and 11 bases separated the two germline ends. Germline lookup yields CDR1 SGHTA and CDR2 FQGNSA. The CDR3 is made up of 15 amino acids.